In its sample, the clone carrying this T cell receptor (beta chain) was seen a few times. A second PCR, run for roughly 7 to 12 cycles, used a sample-barcoded 5' primer plus a J-beta primer mix. TCRdb analysed the 5' RACE reads with MiXCR anew, one entry per CDR3 protein. This repertoire shows 2 million or so distinct CDR3 sequences, roughly 52% found once; its top ten account for approximately 2%. This sample is drawn from a study of blood T cells in healthy people across ages. Trimming cost V 2 bases and J 3 bases, with 13 bases left between them. The CDR3 totals 15 residues. Per germline, CDR1 KGHSH and CDR2 LQKENI.

This receptor was taken from a woman in her 40s in good health. Sequencing was carried out using blood. V is TRBV18 and J is TRBJ2-5, with unresolved D. The CDR3 region is CASSPTTAIKETQYF. The CDR3, as DNA: TGTGCCAGCTCACCAACAACAGCGATAAAAGAGACCCAGTACTTC.